The entry that follows covers one TCR beta chain sequence. Its antigen is unknown. This entry belongs to a study of blood T cells in healthy people across ages. Study-level findings and limits: Estimates of diversity drawn from one million T cells were considered underestimates. Naive CD4+ cell counts and diversity both ran higher in long-lived than in aged donors.

Next came a second PCR, run for roughly 6 to 11 cycles, which used a sample-barcoded 5' primer along with a J-beta primer mix. Each cDNA molecule received a tag from a template-switch adaptor that had 12 random nucleotides. MiXCR, applied by TCRdb to the 5' RACE reads, yields one record per CDR3 protein. Here the sample spans roughly 730,000 distinct CDR3 sequences, about 56% being singletons. CDR1 and CDR2 from the germline V gene are MDHEN and SYDVKM. V was pared by 10 bases and J by 4 bases, with 9 bases of the junction left unmatched. This CDR3 spans 13 amino acids. Each individual donor underwent a draw of 8 to 10 milliliters of peripheral blood.

Sequencing used blood. The receptor was isolated from a man aged 35 to 55 in good health. The rearrangement uses TRBV28 and TRBJ1-2; 7 bases map to TRBD1. CDR3: CATLLTGAYGYTF. CDR3 in DNA: TGTGCCACGCTACTTACAGGGGCCTATGGCTACACCTTC.